Detailed here is one T cell receptor beta chain. This CDR3 comprises 12 residues. V gave up 6 bases and J gave up 9 bases, with 14 bases separating them. This sample was included in a study of blood T cells in healthy people across ages. Next came a second PCR, run for about 7 to 12 cycles, which used a sample-barcoded 5' primer along with a J-beta primer mix. MiXCR, run by TCRdb on the 5' RACE reads, gives a single entry per CDR3 protein. The data show around 600,000 distinct CDR3 sequences, with around half seen just once and roughly 25% held by the top ten. V and J are TRBV12-3 or TRBV12-4 and TRBJ1-2; D is ambiguous. This clonotype was sampled from an elderly man in good health. The sample taken for sequencing was blood. The chain's CDR3 is CASSLGDNRYTF. The CDR3 DNA sequence: TGTGCCAGCAGCTTGGGCGACAACCGCTACACCTTC.